This T cell receptor (beta chain) was profiled in a study of T-cell reconstitution after alpha-beta-depleted transplantation in children. Study outcomes and limitations: At around two months after transplant, the alpha-beta T cells were reportedly derived from several hundred expanded clones that came from non-depleted graft cells. One year after transplant, T-cell counts and diversity came mostly from newly produced T cells.

This clonotype has ten or more counts. Its antigen is currently unknown. During its preparation, the TCRbeta library received unique molecular identifiers. TCRdb re-called the PCR reads with MiXCR, one entry per CDR3 protein. Here the sample spans under 70,000 distinct CDR3 sequences, 11% being singletons. Trimming shortened V by 10 bases and J by 3 bases, and 11 bases separated the two germline ends. CDR3 length equals 12 residues. The germline gives CDR1 ENHRY, CDR2 SYGVKD. The chain links TRBV10-3 to TRBJ2-3, with D perhaps TRBD2 (7 bases). The input for sequencing was PBMCs, taken before TCRalphabeta/CD19-depleted stem cell transplant. The TCR was taken from a boy aged 10-17 years with acute myeloid leukemia, due to receive a stem cell transplant. CDR3 amino acids: CATRGATDTQYF. CDR3 nucleotides: TGTGCCACCCGGGGGGCTACAGATACGCAGTATTTT.